These 18 T cell receptor beta chains were sequenced from one sample in a study of OX40 agonist ivuxolimab in advanced cancers. Receptors were amplified or captured by the immunoSEQ multiplex PCR assay. Here the immuneACCESS table is served through TCRdb, limited to in-frame sequences with V and J called. Missing clones are a known gap in these copies; in checked studies unresolved V genes cover under half, and the rest lacks a known reason. Here the sample has about 65,000 clones; about four fifths occur a single time. The ten largest make up more than 1.5% of the sample. The sequences come from CD4+ or CD8+ T cells sorted from blood, collected in a trial of the OX40 agonist ivuxolimab. The receptor set was obtained from an adult with an advanced solid tumor such as melanoma, head and neck, liver or kidney cancer.

V and J are TRBV9 and TRBJ2-3, with 8 bases identical to TRBD1. Germline V lookup: CDR1 SGDLS, CDR2 YYNGEE. This CDR3 spans 15 amino acids. After removal of 4 bases from V and 1 base from J, the junction contained 5 bases not matched to a gene. The CDR3 here is CASSFNRGGTDTQYF. DNA for the CDR3: TGTGCCAGCAGCTTTAACAGGGGGGGCACAGATACGCAGTATTTT.

J is TRBJ1-1 and V is TRBV5-8; TRBD1 might be the D (5 bases). CDR1 is SGHTS and CDR2 is YDEGEE in the germline V gene. Trimming took off 7 bases at V and 0 bases at J, with 22 bases between the two ends. The CDR3 is 17 amino acids. The CDR3 loop is CASPSGQGVIMNTEAFF. Written as DNA, the CDR3 is TGTGCCAGCCCATCAGGGCAAGGGGTGATCATGAACACTGAAGCTTTCTTT.

In the case of this clone: Other DNA sequences within the sample encode an identical CDR3. V usage is TRBV9 and J usage is TRBJ2-5; the D is unclear. V lost 3 bases, J lost 1 base, and 4 bases lay in between. Germline V gives CDR1 SGDLS, CDR2 YYNGEE. This CDR3 comprises 12 residues. CDR3 region: CASSGIQETQYF. In DNA form, the CDR3 reads TGTGCCAGCAGCGGGATCCAAGAGACCCAGTACTTC.

The genes are TRBV6-5 and TRBJ1-2; TRBD1 agrees at 11 bases. The V gene end was trimmed by 6 bases and the J gene end by 8 bases; junction bases not matched to a gene: 5. CDR3 length: 13 residues. Germline CDR1 and CDR2: MNHEY and SVGAGI. DNA for the CDR3: TGTGCCAGCAGGGACAGGGGGCGCAAAGGCTACACCTTC. It encodes CASRDRGRKGYTF.

This chain uses TRBV7-2 with TRBJ1-2; the D is unclear. The germline CDR1 and CDR2 sequences are SGHTA and FQGNSA. Trimming took off 0 bases at V and 0 bases at J, with 8 bases between the two ends. The CDR3 has 15 amino acids. In nucleotides, the CDR3 is TGTGCCAGCAGCTTAGCGGGCGTTACTAACTATGGCTACACCTTC. The encoded protein is CASSLAGVTNYGYTF.

The V gene is TRBV5-1, the J gene TRBJ1-5; possible D gene TRBD1, 6 bases. There are 14 residues in the CDR3. Germline lookup yields CDR1 SGHRS and CDR2 YFSETQ. Trimming cost V 0 bases and J 8 bases, with 12 bases left between them. The CDR3, as DNA: TGCGCCAGCAGCTTGGGGAGGGAGGGGGAGCCCCAGCATTTT. It is translated as CASSLGREGEPQHF.

J is TRBJ1-5 and V is TRBV2, with D uncertain. CDR1 and CDR2 (germline): SNHLY, FYNNEI. Trimming took off 6 bases at V and 1 base at J, with 16 bases between the two ends. CDR3 length: 16 residues. CDR3: CASSPQNPRSNQPQHF. The CDR3 DNA reads as TGTGCCAGCAGCCCACAGAATCCTAGAAGCAATCAGCCCCAGCATTTT.

This clone was seen more than once but under ten times. The chain recombines TRBV2 with TRBJ2-2, with 15 bases aligning to TRBD2. V lost 7 bases and J lost 7; bases outside the gene matches: 7. Germline V gene lookup returns CDR1 SNHLY and CDR2 FYNNEI. CDR3 size: 16 residues. This CDR3 is CASTPRGLAGGGELFF. The CDR3 nucleotides are TGTGCCAGCACGCCCCGGGGACTAGCGGGAGGCGGGGAGCTGTTTTTT.

This clone has a single count. The chain links TRBV29-1 to TRBJ1-1; a weak D match, TRBD1 (6 bases). This CDR3 is 14 amino acids long. V was cut by 7 bases and J by 1 base, with 16 bases left in between. Germline-derived CDR1 and CDR2 are SQVTM and ANQGSEA. As DNA, the CDR3 is TGCAGCGCCGTGGGGGCAGCCGCGAACACTGAAGCTTTCTTT. Amino acids: CSAVGAAANTEAFF.

The chain is built from TRBV5-1 and TRBJ2-3, with D maybe TRBD2 (5 bases). V lost 1 base to trimming and J lost 1 base, with 13 bases between them. The CDR3 consists of 16 residues. Looked up from germline, CDR1 is SGHRS and CDR2 is YFSETQ. CDR3 residues: CASSLYAAVGTDTQYF. In nucleotides, the CDR3 is TGCGCCAGCAGCTTGTATGCAGCGGTCGGCACAGATACGCAGTATTTT. The full variable domain, in which reference TRBV5-1 and TRBJ2-3 provide the parts outside the CDR3, is KAGVTQTPRYLIKTRGQQVTLSCSPISGHRSVSWYQQTPGQGLQFLFEYFSETQRNKGNFPGRFSGRQFSNSRSEMNVSTLELGDSALYLCASSLYAAVGTDTQYFGPGTRLTVL.

This clone was recorded a few times. The chain has TRBV9 and TRBJ2-3; possible D gene TRBD1, 5 bases. The germline V and J ends were trimmed by 0 bases and 3 bases, with 11 bases remaining between them. Germline lookup yields CDR1 SGDLS and CDR2 YYNGEE. The CDR3 extends over 15 amino acids. CDR3 bases: TGTGCCAGCAGCGTAGGAAGGACAACTACAGATACGCAGTATTTT. Amino acid sequence: CASSVGRTTTDTQYF.

CDR3 nucleotide sequence: TGTGCCAGCAGCTTAGAACAAGACTATGGCTACACCTTC. This gives the protein CASSLEQDYGYTF. The chain recombines TRBV7-9 with TRBJ1-2; D not certain. This CDR3 region has 13 residues. V lost 1 base and J lost 3, with 6 bases in between. Germline CDR1 reads SEHNR; CDR2 reads FQNEAQ (reference sequence).

The chain uses TRBV27 and TRBJ2-1, with 9 bases aligning to TRBD1. Germline-derived CDR1 and CDR2 are MNHEY and SMNVEV (reference sequence). The CDR3 has 15 residues. V lost 5 bases and J lost 4; bases outside the gene matches: 6. CDR3: CASSATGTGYNEQFF. DNA of the CDR3: TGTGCCAGCAGTGCGACCGGGACAGGGTACAATGAGCAGTTCTTC.

This sequence joins TRBV7-2 and TRBJ2-5; 7 bases fit TRBD2. The V gene's germline CDR1 is SGHTA and CDR2 FQGNSA. There are 14 residues in the CDR3. V dropped 4 bases and J dropped 4; count of bases not matched to a gene: 6. The CDR3 reads CASSYNAGAETQYF. The DNA for the CDR3 is TGTGCCAGCAGCTATAACGCGGGAGCAGAGACCCAGTACTTC.

The CDR3 DNA sequence: TGTGCCAGCGGGAGCTACAATGAGCAGTTCTTC. It translates to CASGSYNEQFF. J is TRBJ2-1 and V is TRBV7-9, with D maybe TRBD2 (5 bases). The V end lost 8 bases, the J end lost 3 bases, and 5 bases lay between the germline ends. Per the germline V gene, CDR1 is SEHNR and CDR2 is FQNEAQ (reference sequence). This CDR3 is 11 amino acids long. Drawing the rest from reference TRBV7-9 and TRBJ2-1, the complete variable domain is DTGVSQNPRHKITKRGQNVTFRCDPISEHNRLYWYRQTLGQGPEFLTYFQNEAQLEKSRLLSDRFSAERPKGSFSTLEIQRTEQGDSAMYLCASGSYNEQFFGPGTRLTVL.

The chain employs TRBV5-5 and TRBJ2-7; 10 bases fit TRBD2. Germline V gene sequence: CDR1 SGHKS, CDR2 YYEKEE (reference sequence). The V and J ends lost 6 bases and 2 bases, in that order; junction bases with no gene match: 5. This CDR3 has 14 residues. CDR3: CASTPLAGAYEQYF. CDR3 nucleotides: TGTGCCAGCACCCCCCTAGCGGGAGCCTACGAGCAGTACTTC.

The chain employs TRBV5-1 and TRBJ2-2; the D is unclear. Between the trimmed V and J ends, which lost 0 bases and 1 base, there was a span of 7 bases. Germline CDR1 reads SGHRS; CDR2 reads YFSETQ. The CDR3 contains 15 residues. CDR3 sequence: CASSLDGGNTGELFF. The CDR3 DNA sequence: TGCGCCAGCAGCTTGGATGGCGGGAACACCGGGGAGCTGTTTTTT.

The chain carries TRBV2 and TRBJ1-1, with 9 bases fitting TRBD1. Germline lookup yields CDR1 SNHLY and CDR2 FYNNEI. The CDR3 length is 13 residues. V trimming: 4 bases; J trimming: 5 bases; junction bases outside the gene matches: 2. For the CDR3, the DNA is TGTGCCAGCAGTGGACAGGGGGGGACTGAAGCTTTCTTT. It is translated as CASSGQGGTEAFF. The full variable domain, rest sourced from reference TRBV2 and TRBJ1-1, is EPEVTQTPSHQVTQMGQEVILRCVPISNHLYFYWYRQILGQKVEFLVSFYNNEISEKSEIFDDQFSVERPDGSNFTLKIRSTKLEDSAMYFCASSGQGGTEAFFGQGTRLTVV.